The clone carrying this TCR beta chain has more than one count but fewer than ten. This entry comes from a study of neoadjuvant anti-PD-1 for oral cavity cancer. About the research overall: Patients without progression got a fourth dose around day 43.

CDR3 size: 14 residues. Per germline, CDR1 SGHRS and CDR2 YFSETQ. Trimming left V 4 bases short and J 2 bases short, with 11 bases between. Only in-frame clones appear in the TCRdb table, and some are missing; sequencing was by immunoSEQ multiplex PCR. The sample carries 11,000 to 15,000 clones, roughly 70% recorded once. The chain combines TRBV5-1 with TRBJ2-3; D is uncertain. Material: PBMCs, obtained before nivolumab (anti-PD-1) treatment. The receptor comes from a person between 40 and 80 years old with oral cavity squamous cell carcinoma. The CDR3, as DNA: TGCGCCAGCAGCCAAAGGGCCTTCACAGATACGCAGTATTTT. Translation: CASSQRAFTDTQYF.